This TCR beta chain was sequenced during a study of vaccination and CD4 T cells after COVID-19. Study-wide background: Four females and six males made up the convalescents, with two Hispanic. Across the group, participants received two doses of either BNT162b2 or mRNA-1273 vaccine.

As for treatment: approximately 11-day PBMC culture with coronavirus spike peptide pools or control peptides (ViraFEST assay). Approximately 1.8 million PBMCs per well were cultured with roughly 10 IU/ml IL-2 and approximately 10 ug/ml peptide pools. Concerning this clonotype: Its cognate antigen is unknown.

At the Johns Hopkins FTIC core, DNA taken from cultured CD4+ T cells was sequenced by way of the Oncomine TCR Beta short-read assay. One entry per CDR3 protein results from TCRdb running MiXCR on the PCR reads. This sample has 10,000 to 15,000 distinct CDR3 sequences, with about 50% found just once. The CDR3 is 16 amino acids. CDR1 is MNHNS and CDR2 is SASEGT in the germline V gene. With 9 bases clipped from V and 0 bases from J, the junction kept 11 bases outside the gene matches. The clonotype was recovered from a human donor with COVID-19. The chain joins TRBV6-1 to TRBJ2-4, with 7 positions matching TRBD2. The sequenced sample was cultured CD4+ T cells from blood, obtained after SARS-CoV-2 vaccination. The CDR3 nucleotides read TGTGCCAGTGTCCACCCAGCGGGGCTAGCCAAAAACATTCAGTACTTC. Residues: CASVHPAGLAKNIQYF.